This T cell receptor beta chain stems from a study of blood T cells in healthy people across ages. For the second PCR, which ran for about 6 to 12 cycles, a sample-barcoded 5' primer and a J-beta primer mix were used. Each CDR3 protein gets one entry after TCRdb re-called the 5' RACE reads with MiXCR. The sample includes roughly 930,000 distinct CDR3 sequences, approximately 49% of them seen just once. The CDR3 is made up of 15 amino acids. Trimming took 7 bases from V and 2 from J, leaving 15 bases between them. The sequence was collected from a man aged 30 to 45 in good health. The genes are TRBV12-3 or TRBV12-4 and TRBJ1-5, with unresolved D. What was sequenced was blood. The CDR3 DNA reads as TGTGCCAGCAACTATGGAGGTTTGGGCAATCAGCCCCAGCATTTT. This sequence encodes CASNYGGLGNQPQHF.